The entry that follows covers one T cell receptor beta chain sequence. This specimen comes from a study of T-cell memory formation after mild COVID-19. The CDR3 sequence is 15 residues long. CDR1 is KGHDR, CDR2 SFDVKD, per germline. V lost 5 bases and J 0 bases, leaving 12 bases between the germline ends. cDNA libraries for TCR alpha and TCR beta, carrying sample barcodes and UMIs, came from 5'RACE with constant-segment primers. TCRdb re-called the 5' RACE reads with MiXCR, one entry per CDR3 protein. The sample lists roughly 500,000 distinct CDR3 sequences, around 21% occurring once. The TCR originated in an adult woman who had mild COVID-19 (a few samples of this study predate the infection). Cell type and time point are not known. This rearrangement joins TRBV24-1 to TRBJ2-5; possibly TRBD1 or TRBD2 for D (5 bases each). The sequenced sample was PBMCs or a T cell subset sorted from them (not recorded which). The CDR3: CATSGPGPNQETQYF. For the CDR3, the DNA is TGTGCCACCAGTGGTCCGGGACCGAACCAAGAGACCCAGTACTTC.